Shown below are 20 T cell receptor beta chains from a single sample sequenced in a study of blood T cell repertoires in COVID-19. The method was immunoSEQ multiplex PCR; TCRdb's version includes in-frame clones alone and lacks a portion of them. In the table there are 180,000 or so clones, 78% of which are singletons. The material sequenced was peripheral blood. These TCRs come from a woman aged 80 or over with active or convalescent COVID-19.

This clone was found once. The sample contains more than one DNA sequence encoding this CDR3. The rearrangement links TRBV20-1 to TRBJ1-2, with D perhaps matching TRBD1 (5 bases). Germline lookup yields CDR1 DFQATT and CDR2 SNEGSKA (reference sequence). This CDR3 is built from 11 residues. The V gene lost 6 bases and the J gene lost 4 bases, with 9 bases spanning the gap. CDR3 sequence reads: CSAGGGYGYTF. Written as DNA, the CDR3 is TGCAGTGCCGGCGGGGGCTATGGCTACACCTTC.

The chain is built from TRBV5-1 and TRBJ1-4; 8 bases are a match to TRBD1. Germline CDR1 and CDR2: SGHRS and YFSETQ. The J segment lost 0 bases and the V segment lost 5 bases, leaving 9 bases of the junction unmatched. The CDR3 is 17 residues long. The DNA for the CDR3 is TGCGCCAGCAGTTCCGACAGGGGATCGGCAACTAATGAAAAACTGTTTTTT. It yields the protein CASSSDRGSATNEKLFF. Looking up the rest from reference TRBV5-1 and TRBJ1-4 gives the full variable domain: KAGVTQTPRYLIKTRGQQVTLSCSPISGHRSVSWYQQTPGQGLQFLFEYFSETQRNKGNFPGRFSGRQFSNSRSEMNVSTLELGDSALYLCASSSDRGSATNEKLFFGSGTQLSVL.

The chain couples TRBV6-5 to TRBJ1-6, with unresolved D. Trimming pared 2 bases from V and 9 bases from J, leaving 14 bases between. Germline lookup yields CDR1 MNHEY and CDR2 SVGAGI. This CDR3 spans 15 amino acids. The CDR3 coding sequence is TGTGCCAGCAGTTACGGTGCCAGGAAAAGTTCACCCCTCCACTTT. This translates into CASSYGARKSSPLHF.

The V call is TRBV5-1, the J call TRBJ2-3; D remains unclear. CDR1 and CDR2 (germline): SGHRS, YFSETQ. The CDR3 runs to 14 residues. V was cut by 4 bases and J by 6 bases, with 15 bases left in between. CDR3 residues: CASSLLAIQDTQYF. Written as DNA, the CDR3 is TGCGCCAGCAGCCTTCTGGCCATCCAGGATACGCAGTATTTT.

CDR3 DNA sequence: TGTGCCAGCAGCTTAGCCCCTACAGGGATCGGCACTGAAGCTTTCTTT. This translates into CASSLAPTGIGTEAFF. V is TRBV7-9 and J is TRBJ1-1; weak D call: TRBD1 (6 bases). The CDR3 totals 16 residues. Germline loops: CDR1 SEHNR, CDR2 FQNEAQ (reference sequence). The V and J ends lost 0 bases and 4 bases respectively, with 15 bases between them. The full variable domain, rest sourced from reference TRBV7-9 and TRBJ1-1, is DTGVSQNPRHKITKRGQNVTFRCDPISEHNRLYWYRQTLGQGPEFLTYFQNEAQLEKSRLLSDRFSAERPKGSFSTLEIQRTEQGDSAMYLCASSLAPTGIGTEAFFGQGTRLTVV.

Comment on this clone: The sample holds other DNA sequences that translate to the same CDR3. The V and J genes are TRBV6-5 and TRBJ2-3; D possibly corresponds to TRBD1 (5 bases). The CDR3 consists of 13 residues. Germline V gene sequence: CDR1 MNHEY, CDR2 SVGAGI. V lost 6 bases, J lost 3 bases, and 10 bases lay in between. CDR3 amino acids: CASRLGPTDTQYF. The CDR3 DNA reads as TGTGCCAGCAGGTTGGGGCCAACAGATACGCAGTATTTT.

As to this clone: In the same sample, other DNA sequences code for this CDR3. This chain connects TRBV19 to TRBJ2-7; 9 nucleotides line up with TRBD1. From germline, CDR1 is LNHDA and CDR2 SQIVND (reference sequence). Trimming took 4 bases from V and 0 from J; bases not matched to a gene: 4. This CDR3 spans 15 amino acids. This CDR3 is CASSTRQGVSYEQYF. In DNA form, the CDR3 reads TGTGCCAGTAGTACAAGACAGGGGGTCTCCTACGAGCAGTACTTC. Full variable domain (outside the CDR3, taken from reference TRBV19 and TRBJ2-7): DGGITQSPKYLFRKEGQNVTLSCEQNLNHDAMYWYRQDPGQGLRLIYYSQIVNDFQKGDIAEGYSVSREKKESFPLTVTSAQKNPTAFYLCASSTRQGVSYEQYFGPGTRLTVT.

This clone was found once. The chain is built from TRBV21-1 and TRBJ1-5; TRBD1, the table's D call, lacks a check against the DNA. TRBV21-1 is listed as a pseudogene. There are 21 residues in the CDR3. CDR3 nucleotides: TGTGCCAGCAGCCACCGGGCAGGGGGCGAAAAAAACCTTGATAGCAATCAGCCCCAGCATTTT. As protein: CASSHRAGGEKNLDSNQPQHF.

This chain uses TRBV28 with TRBJ2-3; 8 positions agree with TRBD1. The CDR3 is 15 residues long. The V gene end was trimmed by 4 bases and the J gene end by 3 bases; junction bases not matched to a gene: 6. CDR1 and CDR2 (germline): MDHEN, SYDVKM. DNA of the CDR3: TGTGCCAGCAGTTCATGGACAGGGTGGACAGATACGCAGTATTTT. This gives the protein CASSSWTGWTDTQYF.

The chain combines TRBV9 with TRBJ2-1; 11 nucleotides line up with TRBD2. The CDR3 length is 15 residues. Losses at the gene ends were 5 bases for V and 5 bases for J; bases not matched to a gene: 6. Germline assignment: CDR1 SGDLS and CDR2 YYNGEE. CDR3 coding DNA: TGTGCCAGCAGTTTAGCGGGGGGGCCTGACAATGAGCAGTTCTTC. The encoded protein is CASSLAGGPDNEQFF.

The chain joins TRBV13 to TRBJ2-5; D may be TRBD1 (6 bases). V lost 1 base and J lost 2, with 8 bases in between. The V gene's germline CDR1 is PRHDT and CDR2 FYEKMQ (reference sequence). This CDR3 has 14 residues. CDR3 sequence reads: CASSLEQGQETQYF. The CDR3 DNA follows: TGTGCCAGCAGCTTAGAACAGGGTCAAGAGACCCAGTACTTC.

The chain links TRBV5-1 to TRBJ1-6; D is unclear. The CDR3 has 15 residues. CDR1 and CDR2 from the germline V gene are SGHRS and YFSETQ. Trimming removed 2 bases from V and 9 bases from J, with 15 bases in between. The CDR3, as DNA: TGCGCCAGCAGCTTCCTCAGTGGGCGGGGTTCACCCCTCCACTTT. It yields the protein CASSFLSGRGSPLHF.

The sample holds one count of this clone. The CDR3 region has the DNA TGTGCCAGCAGCTTAAATGCGGGGAACAATGAGCAGTTCTTC. This codes for CASSLNAGNNEQFF. V gene TRBV11-2 combines with J gene TRBJ2-1, with a weak D call TRBD2 (6 bases). Trimming stripped 2 bases from V and 5 bases from J, with 10 bases between. This CDR3 is 14 amino acids long. CDR1 is SGHAT, CDR2 FQNNGV, per germline. Full variable domain (outside the CDR3, taken from reference TRBV11-2 and TRBJ2-1): EAGVAQSPRYKIIEKRQSVAFWCNPISGHATLYWYQQILGQGPKLLIQFQNNGVVDDSQLPKDRFSAERLKGVDSTLKIQPAKLEDSAVYLCASSLNAGNNEQFFGPGTRLTVL.

The rearrangement uses TRBV27 and TRBJ1-5; the D gene is possibly TRBD1 (6 bases). Looked up from germline, CDR1 is MNHEY and CDR2 is SMNVEV (reference sequence). Between the trimmed V and J ends, which lost 5 bases and 5 bases, there was a span of 19 bases. The CDR3 covers 16 residues. Here the CDR3 DNA reads TGTGCCAGCAGTCCCACCCCGGACAGCCGGTATCAGCCCCAGCATTTT. Protein sequence: CASSPTPDSRYQPQHF.

The V call is TRBV5-1, the J call TRBJ2-7; weak D call: TRBD1 (6 bases). The length of the CDR3 is 14 residues. Germline V gene sequence: CDR1 SGHRS, CDR2 YFSETQ. The V and J ends lost 2 bases and 4 bases respectively, with 13 bases between them. CDR3 amino acids: CASSFGQGFYEQYF. The CDR3 nucleotides read TGCGCCAGCAGCTTTGGGCAGGGGTTTTACGAGCAGTACTTC.

The chain is built from TRBV3-1 (or the pseudogene TRBV3-2) and TRBJ1-1, with a weak D call TRBD1 (5 bases). The V and J ends lost 4 bases and 1 base respectively, with 13 bases between them. Germline CDR1 LGHDT, CDR2 YNNKEL (reference sequence). The CDR3 totals 15 residues. The DNA of the CDR3 is TGTGCCAGCAGCCCAGACGCAGGGTGGAACACTGAAGCTTTCTTT. This gives the protein CASSPDAGWNTEAFF.

This chain connects TRBV18 to TRBJ2-1, with 10 bases that match TRBD2. Germline V CDR1 and CDR2: KGHSH, LQKENI. CDR3 length equals 14 residues. The ends lost 7 bases at V and 7 bases at J; junction bases unmatched: 7. CDR3 residues: CASFLTSGVNEQFF. As DNA, the CDR3 is TGTGCCAGCTTTCTTACTAGCGGGGTTAATGAGCAGTTCTTC.

Details on this clone: A junction boundary mismatches the germline segment, possibly from a read error. CDR3 loop: CASSETSGGPRRF. The CDR3, as DNA: TGTGCCAGCAGCGAAACTAGCGGGGGCCCTCGGCGGTTC. J is TRBJ2-7 and V is TRBV4-2; 11 bases are a match to TRBD2. Germline values: CDR1 LGHNA, CDR2 YNFKEQ. CDR3 length: 13 residues.

The rearrangement uses TRBV7-9 and TRBJ2-7, with D perhaps matching TRBD1 (5 bases). The CDR3 extends over 14 amino acids. The germline gives CDR1 SEHNR, CDR2 FQNEAQ (reference sequence). Trimming shortened V by 7 bases and J by 2 bases, and 15 bases separated the two germline ends. The CDR3 protein is CASTKDVGAYEQYF. The CDR3 nucleotides are TGTGCCAGCACTAAGGACGTAGGGGCCTACGAGCAGTACTTC.

This clone was seen once. V usage is TRBV28 and J usage is TRBJ2-3; 11 bases match TRBD2. Germline V gene data show CDR1 as MDHEN and CDR2 as SYDVKM. V lost 3 bases, J lost 4 bases, and 9 bases stayed unmatched. CDR3 size: 17 residues. In DNA, the CDR3 is TGTGCCAGCAGTTTGGAGCTAGCGGGGGGCTTTCCAGATACGCAGTATTTT. Translated, it gives CASSLELAGGFPDTQYF.